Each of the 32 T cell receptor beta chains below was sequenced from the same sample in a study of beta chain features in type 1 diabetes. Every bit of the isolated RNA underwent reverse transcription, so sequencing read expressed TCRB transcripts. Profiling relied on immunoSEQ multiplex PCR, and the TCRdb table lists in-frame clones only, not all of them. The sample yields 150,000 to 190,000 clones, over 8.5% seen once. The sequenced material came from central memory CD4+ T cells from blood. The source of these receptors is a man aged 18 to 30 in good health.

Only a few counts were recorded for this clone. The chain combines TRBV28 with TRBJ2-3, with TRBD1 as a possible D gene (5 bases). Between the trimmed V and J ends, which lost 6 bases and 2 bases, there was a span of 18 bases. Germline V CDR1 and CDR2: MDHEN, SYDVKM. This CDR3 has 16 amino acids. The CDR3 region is CASRDLTARNTDTQYF. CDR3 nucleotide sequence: TGTGCCAGCAGAGACCTGACAGCTAGGAACACAGATACGCAGTATTTT. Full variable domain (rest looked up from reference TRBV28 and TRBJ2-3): DVKVTQSSRYLVKRTGEKVFLECVQDMDHENMFWYRQDPGLGLRLIYFSYDVKMKEKGDIPEGYSVSREKKERFSLILESASTNQTSMYLCASRDLTARNTDTQYFGPGTRLTVL.

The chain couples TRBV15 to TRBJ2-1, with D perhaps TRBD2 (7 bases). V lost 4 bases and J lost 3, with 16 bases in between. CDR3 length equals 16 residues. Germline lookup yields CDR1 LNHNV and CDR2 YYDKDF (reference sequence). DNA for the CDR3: TGTGCCACCAGCACCTTGGCGGGGGCCTTCTACAATGAGCAGTTCTTC. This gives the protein CATSTLAGAFYNEQFF.

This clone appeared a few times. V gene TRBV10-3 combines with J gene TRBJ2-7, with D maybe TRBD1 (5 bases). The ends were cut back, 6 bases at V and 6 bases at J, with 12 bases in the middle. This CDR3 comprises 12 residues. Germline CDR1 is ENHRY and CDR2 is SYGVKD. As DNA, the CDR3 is TGTGCCATCAGCCCAGGCAGGGTCGAGCAGTACTTC. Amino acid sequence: CAISPGRVEQYF.

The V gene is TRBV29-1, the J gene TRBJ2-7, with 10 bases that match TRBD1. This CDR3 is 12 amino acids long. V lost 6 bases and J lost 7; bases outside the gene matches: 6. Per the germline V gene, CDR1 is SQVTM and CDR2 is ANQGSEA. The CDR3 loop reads CSVGQGVGEQYF. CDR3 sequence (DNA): TGCAGCGTAGGACAGGGGGTCGGGGAGCAGTACTTC.

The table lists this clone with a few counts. The CDR3: CASSQSNQETQYF. In DNA, the CDR3 is TGTGCCAGCAGCCAAAGTAATCAAGAGACCCAGTACTTC. V usage is TRBV7-3 and J usage is TRBJ2-5, with unresolved D. The ends were cut back, 5 bases at V and 2 bases at J, with 9 bases in the middle. Germline lookup yields CDR1 SGHTA and CDR2 FQGTGA. CDR3 length: 13 residues.

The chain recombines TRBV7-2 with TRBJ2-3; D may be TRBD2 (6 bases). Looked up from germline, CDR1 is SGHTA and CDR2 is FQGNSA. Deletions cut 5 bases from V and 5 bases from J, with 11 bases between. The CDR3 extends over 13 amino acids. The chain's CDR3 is CASSAGRVDTQYF. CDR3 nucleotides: TGTGCCAGCAGCGCGGGACGGGTAGATACGCAGTATTTT.

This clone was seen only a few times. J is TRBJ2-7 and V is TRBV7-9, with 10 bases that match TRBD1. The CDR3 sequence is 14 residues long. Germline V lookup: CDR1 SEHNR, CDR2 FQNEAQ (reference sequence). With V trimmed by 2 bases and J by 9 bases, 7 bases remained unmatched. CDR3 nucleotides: TGTGCCAGCAGCTTATCGGGACAGGGGCTCTTGCAGTACTTC. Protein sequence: CASSLSGQGLLQYF.

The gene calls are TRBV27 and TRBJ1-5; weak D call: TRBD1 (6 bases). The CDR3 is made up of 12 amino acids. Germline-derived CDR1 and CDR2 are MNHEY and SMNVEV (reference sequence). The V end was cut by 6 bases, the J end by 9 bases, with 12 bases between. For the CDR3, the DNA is TGTGCCAGCAGACAGGGCGAGGGGCCCCAGCATTTT. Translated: CASRQGEGPQHF.

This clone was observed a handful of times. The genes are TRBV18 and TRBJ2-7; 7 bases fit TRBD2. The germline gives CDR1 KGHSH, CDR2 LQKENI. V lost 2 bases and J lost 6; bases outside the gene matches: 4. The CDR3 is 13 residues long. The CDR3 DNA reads TGTGCCAGCTCACCAAAAGCGGGGACCGAGCAGTACTTC. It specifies CASSPKAGTEQYF.

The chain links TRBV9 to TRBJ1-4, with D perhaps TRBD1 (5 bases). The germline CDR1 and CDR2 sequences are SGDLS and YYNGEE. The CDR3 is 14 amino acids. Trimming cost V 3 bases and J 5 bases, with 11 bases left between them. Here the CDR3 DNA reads TGTGCCAGCAGCGCGGGGACGGAAAATGAAAAACTGTTTTTT. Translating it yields CASSAGTENEKLFF.

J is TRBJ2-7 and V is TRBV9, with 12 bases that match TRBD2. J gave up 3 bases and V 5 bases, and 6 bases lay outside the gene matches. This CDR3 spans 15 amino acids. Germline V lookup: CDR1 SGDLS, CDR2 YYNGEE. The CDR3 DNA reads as TGTGCCAGCAGTCGACTAGCGGGAGCTGGCTACGAGCAGTACTTC. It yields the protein CASSRLAGAGYEQYF.

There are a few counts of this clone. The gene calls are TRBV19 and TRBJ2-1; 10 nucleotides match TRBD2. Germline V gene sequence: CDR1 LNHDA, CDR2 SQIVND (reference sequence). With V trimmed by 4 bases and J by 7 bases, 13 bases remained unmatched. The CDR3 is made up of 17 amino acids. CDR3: CASSREAGGPVGNEQFF. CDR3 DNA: TGTGCCAGTAGTAGGGAAGCGGGGGGGCCAGTAGGTAATGAGCAGTTCTTC.

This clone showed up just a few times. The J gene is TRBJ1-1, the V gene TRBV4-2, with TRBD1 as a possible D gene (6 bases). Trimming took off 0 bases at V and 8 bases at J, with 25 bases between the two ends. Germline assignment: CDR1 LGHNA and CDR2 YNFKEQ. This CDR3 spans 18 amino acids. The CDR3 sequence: CASSQDRILPGHDREAFF. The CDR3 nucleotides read TGTGCCAGCAGCCAAGATCGGATCCTCCCTGGGCACGACAGGGAAGCTTTCTTT.

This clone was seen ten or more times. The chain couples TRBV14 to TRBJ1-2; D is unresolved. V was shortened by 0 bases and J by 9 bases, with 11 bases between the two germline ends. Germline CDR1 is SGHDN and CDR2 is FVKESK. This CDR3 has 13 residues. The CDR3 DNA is TGTGCCAGCAGCCAAGATCGGGCGGCACGCTACACCTTC. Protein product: CASSQDRAARYTF.

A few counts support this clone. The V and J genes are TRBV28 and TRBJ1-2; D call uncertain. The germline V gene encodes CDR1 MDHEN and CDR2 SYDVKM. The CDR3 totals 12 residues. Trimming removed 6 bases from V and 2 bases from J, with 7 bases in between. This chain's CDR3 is CASRPVNYGYTF. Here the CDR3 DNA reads TGTGCCAGCAGGCCAGTCAACTATGGCTACACCTTC.

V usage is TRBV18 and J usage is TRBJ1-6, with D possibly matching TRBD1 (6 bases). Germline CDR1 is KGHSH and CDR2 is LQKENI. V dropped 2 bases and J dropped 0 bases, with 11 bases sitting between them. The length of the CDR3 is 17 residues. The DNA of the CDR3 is TGTGCCAGCTCACCATCTGACAGGAGCTCCTATAATTCACCCCTCCACTTT. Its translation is CASSPSDRSSYNSPLHF.

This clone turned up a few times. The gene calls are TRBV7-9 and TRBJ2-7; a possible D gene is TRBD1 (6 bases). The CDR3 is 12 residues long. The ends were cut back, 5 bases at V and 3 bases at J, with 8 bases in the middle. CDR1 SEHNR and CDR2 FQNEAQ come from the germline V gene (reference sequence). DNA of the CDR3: TGTGCCAGCAGCGCACAGGGCTACGAGCAGTACTTC. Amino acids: CASSAQGYEQYF.

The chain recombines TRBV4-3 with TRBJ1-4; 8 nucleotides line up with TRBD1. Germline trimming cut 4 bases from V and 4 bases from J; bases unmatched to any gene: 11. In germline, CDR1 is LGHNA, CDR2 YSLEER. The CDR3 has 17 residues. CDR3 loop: CASSLFSMTGDNEKLFF. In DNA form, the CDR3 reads TGCGCCAGCAGCCTGTTCTCAATGACAGGGGATAATGAAAAACTGTTTTTT.

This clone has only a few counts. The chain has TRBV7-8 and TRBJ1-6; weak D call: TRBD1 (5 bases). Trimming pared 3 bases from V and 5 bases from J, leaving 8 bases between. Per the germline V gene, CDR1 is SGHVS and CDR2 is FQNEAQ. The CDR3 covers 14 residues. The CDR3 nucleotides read TGTGCCAGCAGCTTGGGACGGGATAATTCACCCCTCCACTTT. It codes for CASSLGRDNSPLHF. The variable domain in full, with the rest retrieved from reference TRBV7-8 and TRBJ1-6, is GAGVSQSPRYKVAKRGQDVALRCDPISGHVSLFWYQQALGQGPEFLTYFQNEAQLDKSGLPSDRFFAERPEGSVSTLKIQRTQQEDSAVYLCASSLGRDNSPLHFGNGTRLTVT.

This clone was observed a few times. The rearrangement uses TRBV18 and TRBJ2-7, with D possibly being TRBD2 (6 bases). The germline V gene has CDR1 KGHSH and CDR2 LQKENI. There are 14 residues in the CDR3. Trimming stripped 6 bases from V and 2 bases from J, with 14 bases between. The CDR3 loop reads CASSGGGKPYEQYF. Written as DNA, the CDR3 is TGTGCCAGCTCGGGGGGTGGGAAGCCCTACGAGCAGTACTTC.

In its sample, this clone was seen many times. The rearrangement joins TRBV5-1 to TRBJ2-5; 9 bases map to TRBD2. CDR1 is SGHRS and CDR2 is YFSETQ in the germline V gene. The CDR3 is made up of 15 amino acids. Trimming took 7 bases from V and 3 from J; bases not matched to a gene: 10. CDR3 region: CASGRSGRIEETQYF. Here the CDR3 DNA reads TGCGCCAGCGGGCGTAGCGGGAGAATCGAAGAGACCCAGTACTTC. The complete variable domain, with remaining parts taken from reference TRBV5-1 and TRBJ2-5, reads KAGVTQTPRYLIKTRGQQVTLSCSPISGHRSVSWYQQTPGQGLQFLFEYFSETQRNKGNFPGRFSGRQFSNSRSEMNVSTLELGDSALYLCASGRSGRIEETQYFGPGTRLLVL.

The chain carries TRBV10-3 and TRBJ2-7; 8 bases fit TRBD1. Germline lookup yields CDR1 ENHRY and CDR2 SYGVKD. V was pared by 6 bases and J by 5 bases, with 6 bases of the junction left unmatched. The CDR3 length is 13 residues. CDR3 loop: CAIRGTGPDEQYF. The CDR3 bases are TGTGCCATCAGGGGGACAGGTCCAGACGAGCAGTACTTC.

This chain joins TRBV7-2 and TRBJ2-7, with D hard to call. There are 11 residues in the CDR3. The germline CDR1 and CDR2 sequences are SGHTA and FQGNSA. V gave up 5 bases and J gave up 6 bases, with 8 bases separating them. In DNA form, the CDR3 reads TGTGCCAGCAGCGTATTCCTCGAGCAGTACTTC. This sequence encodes CASSVFLEQYF.

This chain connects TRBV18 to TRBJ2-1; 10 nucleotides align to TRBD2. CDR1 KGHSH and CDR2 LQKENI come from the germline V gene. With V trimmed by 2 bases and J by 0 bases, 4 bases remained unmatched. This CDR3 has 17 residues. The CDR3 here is CASSPLASGSSYNEQFF. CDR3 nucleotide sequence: TGTGCCAGCTCACCATTGGCTAGCGGGAGCTCCTACAATGAGCAGTTCTTC.

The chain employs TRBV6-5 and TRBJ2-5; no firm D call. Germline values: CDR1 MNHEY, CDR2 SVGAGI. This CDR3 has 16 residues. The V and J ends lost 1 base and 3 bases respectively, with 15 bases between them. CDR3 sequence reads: CASSYFEPGRKETQYF. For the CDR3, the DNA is TGTGCCAGCAGTTACTTCGAACCTGGAAGGAAAGAGACCCAGTACTTC.

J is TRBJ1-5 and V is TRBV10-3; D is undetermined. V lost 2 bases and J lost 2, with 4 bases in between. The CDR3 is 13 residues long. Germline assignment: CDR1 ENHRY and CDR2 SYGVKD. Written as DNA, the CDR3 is TGTGCCATCAGTGAGGGGGGCAATCAGCCCCAGCATTTT. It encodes CAISEGGNQPQHF.

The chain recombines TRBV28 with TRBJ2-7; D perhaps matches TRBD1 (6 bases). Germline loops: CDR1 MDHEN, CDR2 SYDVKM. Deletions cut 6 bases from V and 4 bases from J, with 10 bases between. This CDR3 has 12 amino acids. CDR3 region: CASSTGIYEQYF. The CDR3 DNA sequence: TGTGCCAGCAGCACAGGGATTTACGAGCAGTACTTC.

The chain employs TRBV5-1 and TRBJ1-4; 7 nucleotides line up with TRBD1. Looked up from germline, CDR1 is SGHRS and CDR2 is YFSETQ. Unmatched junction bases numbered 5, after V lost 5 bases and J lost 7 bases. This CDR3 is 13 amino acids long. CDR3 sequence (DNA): TGCGCCAGCAGTGGAGGGGGCAGTGAAAAACTGTTTTTT. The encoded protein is CASSGGGSEKLFF.

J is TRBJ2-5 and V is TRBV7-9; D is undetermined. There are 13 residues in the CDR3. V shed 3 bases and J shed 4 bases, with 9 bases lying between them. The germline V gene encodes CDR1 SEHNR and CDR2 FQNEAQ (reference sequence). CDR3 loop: CASSLGSSETQYF. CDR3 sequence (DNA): TGTGCCAGCAGCTTGGGCTCCTCAGAGACCCAGTACTTC.

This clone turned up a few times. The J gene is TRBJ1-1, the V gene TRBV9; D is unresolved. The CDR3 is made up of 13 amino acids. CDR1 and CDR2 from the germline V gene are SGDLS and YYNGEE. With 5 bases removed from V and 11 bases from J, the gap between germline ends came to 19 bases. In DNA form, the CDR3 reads TGTGCCAGCAGTCCTTCAGGCCTCTTGCGGGCTTTCTTT. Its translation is CASSPSGLLRAFF.

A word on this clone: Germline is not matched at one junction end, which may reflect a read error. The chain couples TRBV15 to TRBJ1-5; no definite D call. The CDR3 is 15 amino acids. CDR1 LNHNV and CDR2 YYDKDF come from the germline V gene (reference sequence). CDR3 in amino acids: CASSREVNVGQPQHF. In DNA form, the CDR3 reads TGTGCCTCCAGCAGAGAGGTCAACGTTGGGCAGCCCCAGCATTTT.

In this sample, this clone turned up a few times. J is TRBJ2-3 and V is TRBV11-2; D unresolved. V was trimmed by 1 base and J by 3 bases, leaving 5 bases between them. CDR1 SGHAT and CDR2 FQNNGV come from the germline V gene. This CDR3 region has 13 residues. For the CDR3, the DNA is TGTGCCAGCAGCTTAGGCCGGACAGATACGCAGTATTTT. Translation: CASSLGRTDTQYF.